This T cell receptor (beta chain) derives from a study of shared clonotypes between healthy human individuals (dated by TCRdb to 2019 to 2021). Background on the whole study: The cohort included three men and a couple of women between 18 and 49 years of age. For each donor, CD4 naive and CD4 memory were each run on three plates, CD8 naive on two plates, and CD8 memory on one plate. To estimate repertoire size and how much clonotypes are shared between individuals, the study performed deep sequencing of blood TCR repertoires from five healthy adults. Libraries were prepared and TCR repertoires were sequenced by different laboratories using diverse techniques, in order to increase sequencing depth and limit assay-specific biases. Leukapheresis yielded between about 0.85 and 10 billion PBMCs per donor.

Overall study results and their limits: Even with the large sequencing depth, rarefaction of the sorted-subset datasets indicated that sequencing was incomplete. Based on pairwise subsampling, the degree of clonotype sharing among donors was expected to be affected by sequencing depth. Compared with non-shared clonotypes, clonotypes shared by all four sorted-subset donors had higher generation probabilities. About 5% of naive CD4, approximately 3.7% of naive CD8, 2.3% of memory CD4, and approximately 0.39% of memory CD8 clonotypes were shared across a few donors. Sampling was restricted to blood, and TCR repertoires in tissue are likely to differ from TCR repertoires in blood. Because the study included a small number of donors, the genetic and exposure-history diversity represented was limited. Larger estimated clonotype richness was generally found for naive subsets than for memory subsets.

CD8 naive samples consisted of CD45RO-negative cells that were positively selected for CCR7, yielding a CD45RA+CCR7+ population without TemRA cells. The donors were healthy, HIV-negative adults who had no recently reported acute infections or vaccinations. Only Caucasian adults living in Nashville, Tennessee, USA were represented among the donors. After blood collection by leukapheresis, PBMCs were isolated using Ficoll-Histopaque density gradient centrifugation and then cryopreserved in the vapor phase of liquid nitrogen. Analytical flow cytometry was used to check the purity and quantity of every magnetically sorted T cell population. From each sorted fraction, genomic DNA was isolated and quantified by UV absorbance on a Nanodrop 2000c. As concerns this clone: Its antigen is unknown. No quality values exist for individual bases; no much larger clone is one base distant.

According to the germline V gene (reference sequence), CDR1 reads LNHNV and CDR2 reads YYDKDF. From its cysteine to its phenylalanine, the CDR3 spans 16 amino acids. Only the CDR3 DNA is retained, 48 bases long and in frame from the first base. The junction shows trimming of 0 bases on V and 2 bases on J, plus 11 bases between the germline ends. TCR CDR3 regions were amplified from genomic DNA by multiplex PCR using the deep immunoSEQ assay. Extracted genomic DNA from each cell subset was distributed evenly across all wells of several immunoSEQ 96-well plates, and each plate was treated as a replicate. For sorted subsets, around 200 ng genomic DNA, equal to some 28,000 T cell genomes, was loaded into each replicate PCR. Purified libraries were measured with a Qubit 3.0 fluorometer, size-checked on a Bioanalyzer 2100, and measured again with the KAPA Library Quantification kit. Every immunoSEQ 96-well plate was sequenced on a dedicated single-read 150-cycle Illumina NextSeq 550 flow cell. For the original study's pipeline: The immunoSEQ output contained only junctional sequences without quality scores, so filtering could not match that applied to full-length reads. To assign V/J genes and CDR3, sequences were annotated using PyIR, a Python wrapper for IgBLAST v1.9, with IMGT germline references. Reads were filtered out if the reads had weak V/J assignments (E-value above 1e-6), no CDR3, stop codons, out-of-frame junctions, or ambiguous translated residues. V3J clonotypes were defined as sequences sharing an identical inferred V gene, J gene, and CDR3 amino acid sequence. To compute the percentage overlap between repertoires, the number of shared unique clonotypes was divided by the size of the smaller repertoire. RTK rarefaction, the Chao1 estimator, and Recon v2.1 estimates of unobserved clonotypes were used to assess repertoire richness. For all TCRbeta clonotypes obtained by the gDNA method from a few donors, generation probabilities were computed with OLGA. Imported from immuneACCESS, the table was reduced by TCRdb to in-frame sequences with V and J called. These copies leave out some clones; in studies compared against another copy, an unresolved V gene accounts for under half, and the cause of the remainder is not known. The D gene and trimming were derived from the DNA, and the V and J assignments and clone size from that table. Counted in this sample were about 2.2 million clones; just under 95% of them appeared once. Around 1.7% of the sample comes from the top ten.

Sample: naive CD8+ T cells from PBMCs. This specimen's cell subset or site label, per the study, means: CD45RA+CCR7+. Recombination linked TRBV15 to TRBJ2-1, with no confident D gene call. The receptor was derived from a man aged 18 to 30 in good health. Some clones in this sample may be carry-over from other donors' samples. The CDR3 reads CATSRDVGQTYNEQFF. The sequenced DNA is TGTGCCACCAGCAGAGATGTCGGGCAGACCTACAATGAGCAGTTCTTC.